This T cell receptor (beta chain) was obtained from a study of T cell responses to AZD1222 COVID-19 vaccine. Findings and caveats of the study: Targets within unmutated variant regions were reportedly found for nearly half of spike-specific TCRs.

The table came from immunoSEQ multiplex PCR; TCRdb's copy has only in-frame clones and leaves some out. The sample has about 130,000 clones, approximately 85% seen once. Germline CDR1 and CDR2: GTSNPN and SVGIG (reference sequence). The germline V and J ends were trimmed by 0 bases and 0 bases, with 8 bases remaining between them. There are 14 residues in the CDR3. With respect to this clone: Its antigen is as yet unknown.

The sequence was obtained from an adult in good health. Source: peripheral blood, taken on day 0 of AZD1222 vaccination. This rearrangement joins TRBV30 to TRBJ1-1, with D hard to call. The CDR3 coding sequence is TGTGCCTGGAGTGTACTTGTAATGAACACTGAAGCTTTCTTT. This gives the protein CAWSVLVMNTEAFF.